Reported below is one T cell receptor (beta chain). Cryopreserved PBMCs supplied approximately 1.9 micrograms of genomic DNA for TCR beta libraries. TCRdb keeps only in-frame clones here, not all; method: immunoSEQ multiplex PCR. The data contain around 70,000 clones, 90% of them seen just once; the ten biggest clones take up 2.5% to 3.5%. The data belong to a study of cytotoxic CD8 clonotypes in ibrutinib-treated CLL. On the study more broadly: A mean of approximately 260,000 productive templates and about 88,000 productive rearrangements was obtained per sample.

CDR1 is SGHRS and CDR2 is YFSETQ in the germline V gene. This CDR3 has 13 amino acids. V was pared by 5 bases and J by 1 base, with 0 bases of the junction left unmatched. This specimen was PBMCs, taken after 12 months of ibrutinib treatment. The genes are TRBV5-1 and TRBJ2-7, with 10 bases fitting TRBD1. This TCR came from a human donor with chronic lymphocytic leukemia. CDR3 sequence: CASRGQGSYEQYF. The DNA of the CDR3 is TGCGCCAGCAGGGGACAGGGGTCCTACGAGCAGTACTTC.